The 8 T cell receptor beta chains given below trace back to one sample, sequenced in a study of T cell responses to AZD1222 COVID-19 vaccine. Sequencing was performed with immunoSEQ multiplex PCR; in TCRdb, only in-frame clones are kept and a portion is missing. This table holds 85,000 to 90,000 clones, approximately 86% found once. Sequencing was performed on peripheral blood, taken on day 0 of MenACWY control vaccination. These receptors all stem from an adult in good health.

CDR3 loop: CASSPTGRGSEAFF. The CDR3 DNA follows: TGCGCCAGCAGCCCGACAGGGAGGGGTAGTGAAGCTTTCTTT. This chain links TRBV5-1 with TRBJ1-1, with 7 bases identical to TRBD1. The CDR3 consists of 14 residues. The V gene end was trimmed by 4 bases and the J gene end by 7 bases; junction bases not matched to a gene: 10. Germline CDR1 SGHRS, CDR2 YFSETQ. Variable domain in full (rest from reference TRBV5-1 and TRBJ1-1): KAGVTQTPRYLIKTRGQQVTLSCSPISGHRSVSWYQQTPGQGLQFLFEYFSETQRNKGNFPGRFSGRQFSNSRSEMNVSTLELGDSALYLCASSPTGRGSEAFFGQGTRLTVV.

This chain links TRBV30 with TRBJ1-5; no clear D gene. This CDR3 spans 12 amino acids. The V and J ends lost 2 bases and 4 bases respectively, with 6 bases between them. Germline CDR1 is GTSNPN and CDR2 is SVGIG (reference sequence). CDR3 DNA sequence: TGTGCCTGGAGTAGAGGGAATCAGCCCCAGCATTTT. Translated: CAWSRGNQPQHF.

The chain combines TRBV7-9 with TRBJ2-4; a weak D match, TRBD1 (7 bases). The germline V gene encodes CDR1 SEHNR and CDR2 FQNEAQ (reference sequence). Trimming pared 5 bases from V and 8 bases from J, leaving 16 bases between. CDR3 length: 14 amino acids. Here the CDR3 reads CASSPQGSGDIQYF. The CDR3 DNA reads TGTGCCAGCAGCCCACAGGGGTCGGGGGACATTCAGTACTTC.

The chain is built from TRBV28 and TRBJ1-4; 9 nucleotides align to TRBD1. Trimming at V came to 4 bases and at J to 5 bases, leaving 5 bases not matched to a gene. The CDR3 consists of 15 residues. Germline V CDR1 and CDR2: MDHEN, SYDVKM. The CDR3 nucleotides are TGTGCCAGCAGTTCTGCCGGGACAGGGAATGAAAAACTGTTTTTT. Its protein product is CASSSAGTGNEKLFF.

The genes are TRBV14 and TRBJ1-2, with D hard to call. The length of the CDR3 is 14 residues. Germline CDR1 is SGHDN and CDR2 is FVKESK. V was cut by 0 bases and J by 8 bases, with 13 bases left in between. CDR3 sequence: CASSQDEGIGGYTF. CDR3 sequence (DNA): TGTGCCAGCAGCCAAGATGAAGGGATCGGGGGCTACACCTTC.

The chain uses TRBV27 and TRBJ1-1, with D possibly being TRBD1 (5 bases). The CDR3 length is 14 residues. Trimming took 6 bases from V and 7 from J, leaving 18 bases between them. Germline V lookup: CDR1 MNHEY, CDR2 SMNVEV (reference sequence). CDR3 sequence reads: CASRPYGALREAFF. The DNA for the CDR3 is TGTGCCAGCAGGCCTTATGGGGCCCTTCGTGAAGCTTTCTTT.

The rearrangement joins TRBV5-1 to TRBJ2-6; 9 bases fit TRBD1. Per the germline V gene, CDR1 is SGHRS and CDR2 is YFSETQ. This CDR3 comprises 19 residues. Trimming took 4 bases from V and 0 from J; bases not matched to a gene: 11. The CDR3 reads CASSTPTGTGRSGANVLTF. CDR3 sequence (DNA): TGCGCCAGCAGCACACCAACCGGGACAGGGCGCTCTGGGGCCAACGTCCTGACTTTC.

The chain joins TRBV19 to TRBJ1-3; perhaps TRBD1 as D (5 bases). The ends were cut back, 5 bases at V and 2 bases at J, with 7 bases in the middle. Per the germline V gene, CDR1 is LNHDA and CDR2 is SQIVND (reference sequence). There are 13 residues in the CDR3. The CDR3 DNA is TGTGCCAGTAGTCCAGGGACTGGAAACACCATATATTTT. It is translated as CASSPGTGNTIYF.